A single sample is the source of the 19 T cell receptor beta chains below, sequenced in a study of T-cell memory formation after mild COVID-19. Each CDR3 protein gets one entry after TCRdb re-called the 5' RACE reads with MiXCR. The sample contains around 300,000 distinct CDR3 sequences, approximately 18% of which appear only once. The sequencing input was PBMCs or a T cell subset sorted from them (not recorded which). These receptors came from a man younger than 30 who had mild COVID-19 (a few samples of this study predate the infection). Cell type and time point are not known.

This clonotype turned up a few times. The CDR3 coding sequence is TGTGCCAGCAGCTCACGGGACGGGAGGGACTATGGCTACACCTTC. Translation gives CASSSRDGRDYGYTF. The rearrangement joins TRBV7-9 to TRBJ1-2; perhaps TRBD1 as D (5 bases). V was cut by 4 bases and J by 3 bases, with 15 bases left in between. The CDR3 runs to 15 residues. Germline-derived CDR1 and CDR2 are SEHNR and FQNEAQ (reference sequence).

The chain employs TRBV4-1 and TRBJ2-3; D unclear. The V and J ends lost 4 bases and 1 base respectively, with 9 bases between them. The CDR3 runs 14 residues. From germline, CDR1 is MGHRA and CDR2 YSYEKL. The CDR3 sequence: CASSLPPRTDTQYF. CDR3 bases: TGCGCCAGCAGCCTCCCCCCCCGCACAGATACGCAGTATTTT.

There are a few counts of this clonotype. This chain connects TRBV5-1 to TRBJ2-1; unclear D gene. V dropped 0 bases and J dropped 6 bases, with 7 bases sitting between them. The germline V gene has CDR1 SGHRS and CDR2 YFSETQ. The CDR3 is 13 residues long. The CDR3 DNA follows: TGCGCCAGCAGCTTGGAATGGGGCAATGAGCAGTTCTTC. It encodes CASSLEWGNEQFF.

The chain combines TRBV5-8 with TRBJ2-3; D may be TRBD2 (6 bases). CDR1 and CDR2 (germline): SGHTS, YDEGEE. The CDR3 is 16 residues long. V lost 6 bases to trimming and J lost 5 bases, with 22 bases between them. CDR3 nucleotides: TGTGCCAGCACGTCCGCCGGCCTAGCGTGGGGAGATACGCAGTATTTT. It translates to CASTSAGLAWGDTQYF.

In this sample, this clonotype turned up a few times. The V and J genes are TRBV18 and TRBJ2-4, with D tentatively TRBD1 (6 bases). The CDR3 is 15 amino acids. Germline V gene data show CDR1 as KGHSH and CDR2 as LQKENI. Trimming cost V 3 bases and J 2 bases, with 11 bases left between them. The CDR3 bases are TGTGCCAGCTCACCCCGGGACATCTCCAAAAACATTCAGTACTTC. As protein: CASSPRDISKNIQYF.

V and J are TRBV29-1 and TRBJ2-3; unclear D gene. This CDR3 region has 13 residues. CDR1 and CDR2 from the germline V gene are SQVTM and ANQGSEA. The ends were cut back, 6 bases at V and 0 bases at J, with 10 bases in the middle. CDR3 DNA sequence: TGCAGCGTGGGCGGCCTCAGCACAGATACGCAGTATTTT. This gives the protein CSVGGLSTDTQYF.

The rearrangement links TRBV9 to TRBJ2-3, with 7 nucleotides matching TRBD2. Germline V gene sequence: CDR1 SGDLS, CDR2 YYNGEE. Germline trimming cut 3 bases from V and 5 bases from J; bases unmatched to any gene: 6. This CDR3 has 14 residues. CDR3 protein: CASSALGGIDTQYF. The CDR3 nucleotides are TGTGCCAGCAGCGCGTTGGGGGGGATAGATACGCAGTATTTT.

This clonotype was picked up many times. The chain has TRBV20-1 and TRBJ2-7, with 8 bases fitting TRBD2. The CDR3 runs to 15 residues. J was trimmed by 0 bases and V by 7 bases; bases with no gene match: 11. The germline gives CDR1 DFQATT, CDR2 SNEGSKA (reference sequence). The CDR3 DNA reads as TGCAGTGTAAGCGGGGGAACTGCAAGCTCCTACGAGCAGTACGTC. It specifies CSVSGGTASSYEQYV.

The table lists this clonotype with many counts. This sequence joins TRBV28 and TRBJ2-2, with 7 bases aligning to TRBD2. Trimming took 6 bases from V and 0 from J; bases not matched to a gene: 4. The CDR3 is 15 amino acids. Germline V CDR1 and CDR2: MDHEN, SYDVKM. This CDR3 is CASSRTSANTGELFF. DNA of the CDR3: TGTGCCAGCAGCCGCACTAGCGCGAACACCGGGGAGCTGTTTTTT.

This clonotype was found many times. This chain uses TRBV9 with TRBJ1-1; D ambiguous. V lost 0 bases and J 4 bases, leaving 13 bases between the germline ends. The CDR3 contains 15 residues. Germline V gene sequence: CDR1 SGDLS, CDR2 YYNGEE. The CDR3 here is CASSVGSASGTEAFF. The CDR3 DNA follows: TGTGCCAGCAGCGTAGGGTCCGCTTCGGGCACTGAAGCTTTCTTT.

The rearrangement links TRBV20-1 to TRBJ2-3; D not resolved. The germline V gene has CDR1 DFQATT and CDR2 SNEGSKA (reference sequence). The ends were cut back, 6 bases at V and 0 bases at J, with 13 bases in the middle. CDR3 length equals 14 residues. CDR3 amino acids: CSASTAFSTDTQYF. In nucleotides, the CDR3 is TGCAGTGCCAGTACAGCCTTTAGCACAGATACGCAGTATTTT.

This clonotype was observed a handful of times. The CDR3 spells CASSEVGHSADTQYF. In DNA form, the CDR3 reads TGTGCCAGCAGTGAAGTAGGCCACAGTGCAGATACGCAGTATTTT. V usage is TRBV6-1 and J usage is TRBJ2-3; D not resolved. CDR1 and CDR2 from the germline V gene are MNHNS and SASEGT. V lost 1 base and J 4 bases, leaving 12 bases between the germline ends. The CDR3 is made up of 15 amino acids.

The J gene is TRBJ2-3, the V gene TRBV9; TRBD2 aligns across 8 bases. The V and J ends lost 0 bases and 1 base, in that order; junction bases with no gene match: 7. The length of the CDR3 is 17 residues. Germline V gene lookup returns CDR1 SGDLS and CDR2 YYNGEE. CDR3 sequence: CASSVARAAGGTDTQYF. CDR3 nucleotide sequence: TGTGCCAGCAGCGTAGCTCGGGCAGCGGGGGGCACAGATACGCAGTATTTT.

The sample holds a few counts of this clonotype. The chain links TRBV5-1 to TRBJ1-3; tentatively, D is TRBD1 (5 bases). Trimming left V 0 bases short and J 2 bases short, with 18 bases between. CDR1 SGHRS and CDR2 YFSETQ come from the germline V gene. CDR3 size: 18 residues. The CDR3 region is CASSLDGTARNPGNTIYF. The CDR3 nucleotides are TGCGCCAGCAGCTTGGACGGGACTGCTAGGAACCCTGGAAACACCATATATTTT.

This chain uses TRBV6-5 with TRBJ2-7; weak D call: TRBD2 (5 bases). Germline lookup yields CDR1 MNHEY and CDR2 SVGAGI. CDR3 size: 12 residues. The V end was cut by 2 bases, the J end by 3 bases, with 5 bases between. CDR3 region: CASSYEGYEQYF. The CDR3 nucleotides are TGTGCCAGCAGTTACGAGGGCTACGAGCAGTACTTC.

This clonotype was counted a few times. The gene calls are TRBV10-3 and TRBJ2-7; maybe TRBD2 (6 bases). V lost 7 bases and J 4 bases, leaving 11 bases between the germline ends. Germline V lookup: CDR1 ENHRY, CDR2 SYGVKD. CDR3 length: 12 residues. The CDR3 sequence: CAIIPGRYEQYV. DNA for the CDR3: TGTGCCATCATCCCGGGGAGGTACGAGCAGTACGTC.

This clonotype was detected only a few times. The genes are TRBV7-2 and TRBJ2-1; TRBD1 might be the D (5 bases). The germline gives CDR1 SGHTA, CDR2 FQGNSA. V was cut by 4 bases and J by 4 bases, with 11 bases left in between. There are 14 residues in the CDR3. CDR3 loop: CASSSQGGYNEQFF. CDR3 DNA sequence: TGTGCCAGCAGCTCCCAGGGTGGATACAATGAGCAGTTCTTC.

This clonotype was observed a few times. This chain connects TRBV6-2 or TRBV6-3 to TRBJ2-5; maybe TRBD1 (6 bases). This CDR3 has 16 amino acids. V was shortened by 6 bases and J by 2 bases, with 19 bases between the two germline ends. Germline loops: CDR1 MNHEY, CDR2 SVGEGT. The chain's CDR3 is CASSPRPGAPQETQYF. The CDR3 nucleotides are TGTGCCAGCAGCCCCCGGCCAGGGGCCCCACAAGAGACCCAGTACTTC.

The chain combines TRBV18 with TRBJ2-3; the D is unclear. Germline CDR1 is KGHSH and CDR2 is LQKENI. Trimming left V 2 bases short and J 0 bases short, with 3 bases between. This CDR3 is built from 13 residues. The CDR3: CASSPWSTDTQYF. CDR3 coding DNA: TGTGCCAGCTCACCATGGAGCACAGATACGCAGTATTTT.